The clone carrying this T cell receptor (beta chain) was seen more than once but under ten times. Its antigen is not identified. This entry belongs to a study of CD8+ T cells in alopecia areata. Study context: The drug, oral tofacitinib, was given to treated patients at 5 to 10 mg twice daily.

Points from the study as a whole: Sequencing of scalp tissue also captures the resident alphabeta T cells of normal skin. Researchers reported that TCR sharing among patients proved less clear than in mice, possibly HLA-linked.

RNA was isolated and reverse transcribed to cDNA, the sequencing template. Using immunoSEQ multiplex PCR, the repertoire was profiled, and TCRdb retains in-frame clones only, with some absent. The sample includes roughly 150,000 clones, 47% seen only once; the top ten take 6.5% to 7.5%. Cell sorting on a FACSAria was used to separate CD4+ and CD8+ T cells from the PBMCs. The CDR3 length is 14 residues. Losses at the gene ends were 4 bases for V and 8 bases for J; bases not matched to a gene: 7. CDR1 SGHRS and CDR2 YFSETQ come from the germline V gene. The sequencing input was CD4+ T cells sorted from blood. This chain joins TRBV5-1 and TRBJ2-1; 9 nucleotides line up with TRBD2. This clonotype was sampled from a human donor with alopecia areata. Here the CDR3 DNA reads TGCGCCAGCAGCCAAATAGCGGGAGTAGATGAGCAGTTCTTC. Protein product: CASSQIAGVDEQFF.